This TCR beta chain derives from a study of immune evolution from preneoplasia to lung adenocarcinoma. TCRdb keeps only in-frame clones here, not all; method: immunoSEQ multiplex PCR. The sample holds 10,000 to 12,000 clones, around four fifths seen once. About this clone: What it binds is not known.

Findings of the study overall: Normal lung had highest clonality; later lesions appeared denser, more diverse. From normal lung to invasive adenocarcinoma, top clone frequencies appeared to decrease.

Trimming took 0 bases from V and 4 from J; bases not matched to a gene: 6. Germline CDR1 MNHEY, CDR2 SVGAGI. There are 16 residues in the CDR3. The chain couples TRBV6-5 to TRBJ2-1, with 7 bases fitting TRBD2. What was sequenced was FFPE minimally invasive lung adenocarcinoma tissue. This receptor was identified in a person in their 70s with lung adenocarcinoma. This CDR3 reads CASSYSPAGSYNEQFF. The DNA for the CDR3 is TGTGCCAGCAGTTACTCCCCAGCGGGGAGTTACAATGAGCAGTTCTTC.